This T cell receptor beta chain was obtained from a study of cytomegalovirus exposure and HLA in healthy donors. The table came from immunoSEQ multiplex PCR; TCRdb's copy has only in-frame clones and leaves some out. The top ten hold about 1.5% of the sample, which has 100,000 to 150,000 clones, 85% to 90% seen once. The study's findings and limits: The TCR clusters that emerged in the first cohort tended, a later analysis found, to co-occur in the roughly 130 validation repertoires.

Details on this clone: Its cognate antigen is unknown.

This CDR3 region has 13 residues. CDR1 and CDR2 (germline): LNHNV, YYDKDF (reference sequence). V gave up 5 bases and J gave up 1 base, with 8 bases separating them. This receptor was obtained from a man aged 30-40 years in good health and CMV-seronegative. The chain links TRBV15 to TRBJ1-2; D unresolved. The sample comprised PBMCs. CDR3 residues: CATSGEVNYGYTF. CDR3 DNA: TGTGCCACCAGCGGGGAGGTTAACTATGGCTACACCTTC.